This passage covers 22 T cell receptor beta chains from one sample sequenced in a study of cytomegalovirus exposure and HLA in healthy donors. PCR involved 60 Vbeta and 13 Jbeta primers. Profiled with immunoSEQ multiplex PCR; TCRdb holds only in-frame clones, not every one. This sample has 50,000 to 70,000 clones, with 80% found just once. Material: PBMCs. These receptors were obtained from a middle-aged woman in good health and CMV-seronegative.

This CDR3 reads CASSFRSEQYF. The CDR3 region has the DNA TGTGCCAGCAGCTTCAGATCCGAGCAGTACTTC. The V gene is TRBV14, the J gene TRBJ2-7; no definite D call. CDR3 length: 11 amino acids. Between the trimmed V and J ends, which lost 5 bases and 6 bases, there was a span of 8 bases. Germline loops: CDR1 SGHDN, CDR2 FVKESK.

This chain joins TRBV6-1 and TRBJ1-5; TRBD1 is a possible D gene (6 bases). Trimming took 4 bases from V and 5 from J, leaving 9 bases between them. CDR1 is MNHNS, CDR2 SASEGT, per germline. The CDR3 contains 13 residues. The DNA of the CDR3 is TGTGCCAGCAGTGGTAACAGGGATCAGCCCCAGCATTTT. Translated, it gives CASSGNRDQPQHF.

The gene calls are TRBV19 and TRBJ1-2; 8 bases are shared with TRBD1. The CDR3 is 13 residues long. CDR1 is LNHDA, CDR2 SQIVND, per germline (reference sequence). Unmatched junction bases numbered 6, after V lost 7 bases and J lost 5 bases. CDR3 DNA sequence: TGTGCCAGTACACCGGGACAGGATTATGGCTACACCTTC. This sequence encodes CASTPGQDYGYTF.

Written as DNA, the CDR3 is TGTGCCACCAGCAGGGGGGGGCAGGTGGGCACAGATACGCAGTATTTT. Protein sequence: CATSRGGQVGTDTQYF. The rearrangement uses TRBV15 and TRBJ2-3; possibly TRBD2 for D (7 bases). Germline V CDR1 and CDR2: LNHNV, YYDKDF (reference sequence). This CDR3 has 16 amino acids. V was pared by 3 bases and J by 1 base, with 14 bases between.

The CDR3 bases are TGTGCCAGCACCCGGGGAGACCAGGCCTACGAGCAGTACTTC. It is translated as CASTRGDQAYEQYF. The rearrangement joins TRBV9 to TRBJ2-7, with D possibly being TRBD2 (5 bases). CDR1 and CDR2 (germline): SGDLS, YYNGEE. The CDR3 loop spans 14 amino acids. Trimming took off 6 bases at V and 2 bases at J, with 15 bases between the two ends.

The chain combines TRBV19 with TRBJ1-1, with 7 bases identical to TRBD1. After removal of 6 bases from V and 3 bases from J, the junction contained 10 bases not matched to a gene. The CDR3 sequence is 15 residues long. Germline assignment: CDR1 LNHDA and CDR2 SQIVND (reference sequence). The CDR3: CASSRQQGGYTEAFF. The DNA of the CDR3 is TGTGCCAGTAGCAGACAGCAGGGGGGATACACTGAAGCTTTCTTT.

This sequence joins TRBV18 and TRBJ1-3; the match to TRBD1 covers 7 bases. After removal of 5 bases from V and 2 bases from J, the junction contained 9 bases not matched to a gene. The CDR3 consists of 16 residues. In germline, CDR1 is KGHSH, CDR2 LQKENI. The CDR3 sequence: CASSASGGATGNTIYF. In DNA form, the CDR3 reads TGTGCCAGCTCAGCCTCAGGGGGAGCGACTGGAAACACCATATATTTT.

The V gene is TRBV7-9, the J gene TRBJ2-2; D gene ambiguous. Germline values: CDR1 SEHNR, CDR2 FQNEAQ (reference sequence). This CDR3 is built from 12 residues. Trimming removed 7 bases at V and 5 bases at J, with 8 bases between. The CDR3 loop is CASTVGTGELFF. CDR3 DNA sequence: TGTGCCAGCACCGTCGGGACCGGGGAGCTGTTTTTT.

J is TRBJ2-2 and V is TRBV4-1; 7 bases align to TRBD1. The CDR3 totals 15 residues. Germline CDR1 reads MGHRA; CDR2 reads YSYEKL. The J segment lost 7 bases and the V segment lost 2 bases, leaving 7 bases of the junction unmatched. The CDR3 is CASSQPTGKSGELFF. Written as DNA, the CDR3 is TGCGCCAGCAGCCAACCGACAGGGAAGAGCGGGGAGCTGTTTTTT.

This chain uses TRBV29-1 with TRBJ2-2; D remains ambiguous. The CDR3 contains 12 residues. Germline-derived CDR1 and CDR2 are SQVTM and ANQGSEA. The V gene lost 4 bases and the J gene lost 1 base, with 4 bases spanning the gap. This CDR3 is CSVARNTGELFF. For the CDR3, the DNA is TGCAGCGTTGCTCGGAACACCGGGGAGCTGTTTTTT.

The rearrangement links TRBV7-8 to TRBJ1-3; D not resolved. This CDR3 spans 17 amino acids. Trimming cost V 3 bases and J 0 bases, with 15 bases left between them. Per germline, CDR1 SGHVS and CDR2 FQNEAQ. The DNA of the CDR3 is TGTGCCAGCAGCTTTTTAACCAGATTCAGCTCTGGAAACACCATATATTTT. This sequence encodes CASSFLTRFSSGNTIYF.

The CDR3 DNA reads as TGTGCCAGCAAGACTTTGGCTAGCGGCAATGAGCAGTTCTTC. Protein: CASKTLASGNEQFF. This chain joins TRBV27 and TRBJ2-1, with 7 positions matching TRBD2. V was clipped by 7 bases and J by 6 bases; unmatched bases: 9. This CDR3 is built from 14 residues. Germline V gene lookup returns CDR1 MNHEY and CDR2 SMNVEV (reference sequence).

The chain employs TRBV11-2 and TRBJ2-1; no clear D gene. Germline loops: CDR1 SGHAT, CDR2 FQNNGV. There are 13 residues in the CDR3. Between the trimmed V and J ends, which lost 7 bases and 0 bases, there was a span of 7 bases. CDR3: CASNGYSYNEQFF. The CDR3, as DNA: TGTGCCAGCAACGGTTACTCCTACAATGAGCAGTTCTTC.

CDR3 sequence: CASSRGTTTGVSYEQYF. CDR3 DNA sequence: TGTGCCAGCAGCCGAGGAACTACGACAGGGGTCTCCTACGAGCAGTACTTC. The J gene is TRBJ2-7, the V gene TRBV11-2, with 8 bases identical to TRBD1. This CDR3 has 17 amino acids. CDR1 and CDR2 (germline): SGHAT, FQNNGV. V lost 5 bases to trimming and J lost 0 bases; unmatched junction nucleotides: 12.

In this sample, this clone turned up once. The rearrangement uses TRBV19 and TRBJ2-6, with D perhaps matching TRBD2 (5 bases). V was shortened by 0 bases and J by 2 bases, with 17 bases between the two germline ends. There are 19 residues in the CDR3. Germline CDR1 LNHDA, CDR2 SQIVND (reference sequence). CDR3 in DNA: TGTGCCAGTAGTATAGATCCTGGGGAAGTGAGGGCTGGGGCCAACGTCCTGACTTTC. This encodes CASSIDPGEVRAGANVLTF.

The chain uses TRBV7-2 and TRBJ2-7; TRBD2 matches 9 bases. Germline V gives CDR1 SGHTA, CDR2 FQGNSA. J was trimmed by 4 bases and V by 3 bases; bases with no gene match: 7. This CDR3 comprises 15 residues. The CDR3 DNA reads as TGTGCCAGCAGCTTTGGGTTAGCGGGAGTGTACGAGCAGTACTTC. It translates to CASSFGLAGVYEQYF.

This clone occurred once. CDR3 sequence reads: CASSSGGTEAFF. In nucleotides, the CDR3 is TGTGCCAGCAGCTCGGGGGGCACTGAAGCTTTCTTT. This rearrangement joins TRBV11-3 to TRBJ1-1, with a possible D match to TRBD1 (5 bases). Germline V CDR1 and CDR2: SGHNT, YENEEA. CDR3 length equals 12 residues. Deletions cut 4 bases from V and 4 bases from J, with 7 bases between.

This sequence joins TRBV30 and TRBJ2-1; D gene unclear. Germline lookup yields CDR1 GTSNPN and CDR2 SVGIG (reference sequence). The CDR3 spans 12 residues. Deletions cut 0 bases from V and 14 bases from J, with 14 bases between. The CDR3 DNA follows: TGTGCCTGGAGTGTAGCCGAACCGAGTAAGTTCTTC. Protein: CAWSVAEPSKFF.

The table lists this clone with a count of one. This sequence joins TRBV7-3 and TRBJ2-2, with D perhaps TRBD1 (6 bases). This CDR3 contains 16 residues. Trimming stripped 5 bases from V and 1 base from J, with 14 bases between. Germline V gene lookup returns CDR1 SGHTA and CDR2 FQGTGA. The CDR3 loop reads CASSTSKTGNTGELFF. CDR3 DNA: TGTGCCAGCAGCACCAGTAAGACAGGGAACACCGGGGAGCTGTTTTTT.

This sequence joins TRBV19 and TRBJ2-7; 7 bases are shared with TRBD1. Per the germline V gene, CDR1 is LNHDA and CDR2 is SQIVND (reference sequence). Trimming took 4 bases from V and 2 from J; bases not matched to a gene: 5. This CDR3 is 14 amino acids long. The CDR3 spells CASSTDRPPYEQYF. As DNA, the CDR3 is TGTGCCAGTAGTACGGACAGGCCACCCTACGAGCAGTACTTC.

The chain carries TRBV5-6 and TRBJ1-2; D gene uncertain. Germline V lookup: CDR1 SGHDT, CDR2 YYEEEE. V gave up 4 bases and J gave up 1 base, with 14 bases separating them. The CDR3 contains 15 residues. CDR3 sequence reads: CASSTREGGNYGYTF. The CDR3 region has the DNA TGTGCCAGCAGCACGCGCGAAGGCGGTAACTATGGCTACACCTTC.

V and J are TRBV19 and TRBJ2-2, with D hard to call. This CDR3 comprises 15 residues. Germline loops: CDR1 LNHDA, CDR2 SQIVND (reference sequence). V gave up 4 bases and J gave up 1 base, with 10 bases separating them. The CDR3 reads CASSKERRNTGELFF. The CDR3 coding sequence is TGTGCCAGTAGTAAGGAACGGAGGAACACCGGGGAGCTGTTTTTT.